The table lists the clone carrying this T cell receptor beta chain with many counts. The antigen is unknown. This CDR3 is 16 amino acids long. With 0 bases removed from V and 6 bases from J, the gap between germline ends came to 15 bases. Per germline, CDR1 LNHNV and CDR2 YYDKDF (reference sequence). This record belongs to a study of T cells in Graves' hyperthyroidism and ophthalmopathy. Findings and caveats of the study: From stable hyperthyroidism, ophthalmopathy was separated by a 13 V-J model.

Sampled blood dates from first hyperthyroidism diagnosis, and it precedes any ophthalmopathy symptoms. The TCR beta CDR3 regions underwent amplification using RNA transcripts as the source. Initially, a first-round RT-PCR of the TCR CDR3 employed the HTBI primer set. TCRdb re-called the multiplex PCR reads through MiXCR, storing one row per CDR3 protein. The table shows some 600,000 distinct CDR3 sequences, with about 14% occurring only once. This sequence joins TRBV15 and TRBJ1-5, with a weak D call TRBD1 (5 bases). The sequencing input was blood. The TCR originated in a woman in her 30s with Graves' hyperthyroidism that later progressed to Graves' ophthalmopathy. The CDR3 reads CATSRDREGWSQPQHF. The DNA for the CDR3 is TGTGCCACCAGCAGAGACAGGGAAGGATGGAGTCAGCCCCAGCATTTT.